This passage covers 24 T cell receptor beta chains from one sample sequenced in a study of CD8 T cells in Susac syndrome. Reverse transcription used roughly 0.5 to 1 ug RNA and random hexamers. MiXCR was run by TCRdb on the immunoSEQ multiplex PCR reads, yielding one entry per CDR3 protein. The sample holds around 100,000 distinct CDR3 sequences; 95% are singletons and the top ten take approximately 0.3%. The sample comprised CD8+ T cells from PBMCs. The receptor set was obtained from a human donor with Susac syndrome.

V usage is TRBV5-1 and J usage is TRBJ2-5, with 11 nucleotides matching TRBD2. Trimming at V came to 7 bases and at J to 2 bases, leaving 7 bases not matched to a gene. This CDR3 is 15 amino acids long. CDR1 SGHRS and CDR2 YFSETQ come from the germline V gene. CDR3 DNA: TGCGCCAGCGGAAAGACTAGCGGGACTCAAGAGACCCAGTACTTC. It codes for CASGKTSGTQETQYF. The full variable domain, its missing parts supplied by reference TRBV5-1 and TRBJ2-5, is KAGVTQTPRYLIKTRGQQVTLSCSPISGHRSVSWYQQTPGQGLQFLFEYFSETQRNKGNFPGRFSGRQFSNSRSEMNVSTLELGDSALYLCASGKTSGTQETQYFGPGTRLLVL.

The CDR3 loop reads CASSHGTSHEQFF. Here the CDR3 DNA reads TGTGCCAGCTCACACGGGACTAGTCATGAGCAGTTCTTC. V gene TRBV18 combines with J gene TRBJ2-1, with 8 bases that match TRBD2. CDR1 KGHSH and CDR2 LQKENI come from the germline V gene. The CDR3 consists of 13 residues. V dropped 4 bases and J dropped 8; count of bases not matched to a gene: 4.

The chain couples TRBV29-1 to TRBJ2-1; D is unclear. The CDR3 spans 17 residues. Germline CDR1 and CDR2: SQVTM and ANQGSEA. The germline V and J ends were trimmed by 0 bases and 0 bases, with 15 bases remaining between them. The CDR3: CSVEDLGLPSSYNEQFF. The CDR3 DNA follows: TGCAGCGTTGAAGATCTCGGCCTACCTAGCTCCTACAATGAGCAGTTCTTC.

The V gene is TRBV29-1, the J gene TRBJ2-3, with TRBD2 identical over 8 bases. This CDR3 has 14 amino acids. Per the germline V gene, CDR1 is SQVTM and CDR2 is ANQGSEA. The ends lost 4 bases at V and 4 bases at J; junction bases unmatched: 7. Here the CDR3 reads CSVGPSGGADTQYF. CDR3 nucleotides: TGCAGCGTTGGTCCCAGCGGGGGTGCAGATACGCAGTATTTT.

This chain joins TRBV7-6 and TRBJ2-7; 8 bases agree with TRBD1. This CDR3 comprises 14 residues. The germline V gene encodes CDR1 SGHVS and CDR2 FNYEAQ. With V trimmed by 6 bases and J by 1 base, 5 bases remained unmatched. Here the CDR3 reads CASRPTGGSYEQYF. The CDR3 nucleotides are TGTGCCAGCAGGCCCACAGGGGGGTCCTACGAGCAGTACTTC.

The V call is TRBV3-1, the J call TRBJ2-7; D gene unclear. Trimming left V 0 bases short and J 7 bases short, with 16 bases between. The germline gives CDR1 LGHDT, CDR2 YNNKEL (reference sequence). This CDR3 is 15 amino acids long. The CDR3: CASSQERAGFGEQYF. Written as DNA, the CDR3 is TGTGCCAGCAGCCAAGAAAGAGCCGGGTTTGGGGAGCAGTACTTC.

This clonotype was seen once. The chain combines TRBV4-1 with TRBJ1-1, with 8 bases identical to TRBD1. V was pared by 4 bases and J by 4 bases, with 5 bases of the junction left unmatched. The germline gives CDR1 MGHRA, CDR2 YSYEKL. CDR3 length: 14 residues. The CDR3 here is CASSPTGGVTEAFF. CDR3 nucleotides: TGCGCCAGCAGCCCAACAGGGGGGGTCACTGAAGCTTTCTTT.

The chain couples TRBV12-3 or TRBV12-4 to TRBJ2-1, with D possibly being TRBD2 (6 bases). The CDR3 is 11 residues long. V was shortened by 9 bases and J by 13 bases, with 16 bases between the two germline ends. CDR3 nucleotide sequence: TGTGCCAGTACCTACGGCGGGGAACAGTTCTTC. This codes for CASTYGGEQFF.

V gene TRBV25-1 combines with J gene TRBJ2-5, with unresolved D. Germline loops: CDR1 MGHDK, CDR2 SYGVNS. The CDR3 has 16 residues. The V end was cut by 1 base, the J end by 3 bases, with 15 bases between. This CDR3 reads CASSEFDGVLKETQYF. The CDR3 nucleotides are TGTGCCAGCAGTGAATTTGACGGTGTCCTAAAAGAGACCCAGTACTTC.

The chain couples TRBV28 to TRBJ1-6, with 9 bases fitting TRBD1. In germline, CDR1 is MDHEN, CDR2 SYDVKM. The V segment lost 7 bases and the J segment 9 bases; nucleotides outside the gene matches: 10. This CDR3 is 15 amino acids long. The CDR3 reads CASTYRDRAASPLHF. Written as DNA, the CDR3 is TGTGCCAGCACATATCGGGACAGGGCGGCTTCACCCCTCCACTTT.

This chain joins TRBV28 and TRBJ1-5; D is ambiguous. There are 13 residues in the CDR3. Germline V gene data show CDR1 as MDHEN and CDR2 as SYDVKM. V lost 4 bases, J lost 7 bases, and 11 bases lay in between. CDR3 sequence (DNA): TGTGCCAGCAGTTCCGACGGTCTCCAGCCCCAGCATTTT. Residues: CASSSDGLQPQHF. The variable domain in full, completed from reference TRBV28 and TRBJ1-5, reads DVKVTQSSRYLVKRTGEKVFLECVQDMDHENMFWYRQDPGLGLRLIYFSYDVKMKEKGDIPEGYSVSREKKERFSLILESASTNQTSMYLCASSSDGLQPQHFGDGTRLSIL.

The CDR3 DNA follows: TGCAGCGTTGAAGGTCCAGGGAAGGGAATGGGGGGTCTGTTTTTT. Translating gives CSVEGPGKGMGGLFF. The chain has TRBV29-1 and TRBJ1-4, with D maybe TRBD1 (5 bases). The ends were cut back, 1 base at V and 14 bases at J, with 23 bases in the middle. The CDR3 loop spans 15 amino acids. Germline CDR1 and CDR2: SQVTM and ANQGSEA.

V and J are TRBV3-1 and TRBJ2-1, with TRBD2 matching over 7 bases. The CDR3 length is 12 residues. Germline loops: CDR1 LGHDT, CDR2 YNNKEL (reference sequence). The V segment lost 3 bases and the J segment 11 bases; nucleotides outside the gene matches: 4. This chain's CDR3 is CASSHTSAKQFF. Here the CDR3 DNA reads TGTGCCAGCAGCCATACTAGCGCCAAGCAGTTCTTC.

The V gene is TRBV5-1, the J gene TRBJ2-5; possibly TRBD2 for D (6 bases). The germline CDR1 and CDR2 sequences are SGHRS and YFSETQ. The V and J ends lost 3 bases and 2 bases respectively, with 11 bases between them. This CDR3 region has 14 residues. CDR3 sequence (DNA): TGCGCCAGCAGCTCCCCGGGAGCACAAGAGACCCAGTACTTC. This gives the protein CASSSPGAQETQYF. Based on the CDR3 plus reference TRBV5-1 and TRBJ2-5, the full variable domain is KAGVTQTPRYLIKTRGQQVTLSCSPISGHRSVSWYQQTPGQGLQFLFEYFSETQRNKGNFPGRFSGRQFSNSRSEMNVSTLELGDSALYLCASSSPGAQETQYFGPGTRLLVL.

The gene calls are TRBV6-2 or TRBV6-3 and TRBJ2-1; D remains ambiguous. With 6 bases removed from V and 7 bases from J, the gap between germline ends came to 13 bases. This CDR3 comprises 13 residues. Germline values: CDR1 MNHEY, CDR2 SVGEGT. The CDR3 sequence is CASRLGSRNEQFF. CDR3 DNA: TGTGCCAGCAGATTGGGCAGTAGGAATGAGCAGTTCTTC.

The chain carries TRBV18 and TRBJ2-3; D is ambiguous. The CDR3 sequence is 15 residues long. V lost 6 bases, J lost 1 base, and 14 bases lay in between. Germline lookup yields CDR1 KGHSH and CDR2 LQKENI. CDR3 nucleotides: TGTGCCAGCTCTCCAGGAGACGGCGGCACAGATACGCAGTATTTT. Its translation: CASSPGDGGTDTQYF.

This rearrangement joins TRBV9 to TRBJ2-6; 12 nucleotides match TRBD2. The germline V gene has CDR1 SGDLS and CDR2 YYNGEE. V lost 3 bases and J lost 0; bases outside the gene matches: 7. CDR3 length equals 19 residues. CDR3 sequence (DNA): TGTGCCAGCAGCGATTCAGGACTAGCGGGGCACTCTGGGGCCAACGTCCTGACTTTC. Translation gives CASSDSGLAGHSGANVLTF.

The V and J genes are TRBV9 and TRBJ2-7; TRBD1 matches 8 bases. CDR3 length equals 13 residues. CDR1 is SGDLS, CDR2 YYNGEE, per germline. Unmatched junction bases numbered 8, after V lost 3 bases and J lost 9 bases. CDR3 DNA: TGTGCCAGCAGCGCCGGACAGGGAGTTATGCAGTACTTC. Its translation: CASSAGQGVMQYF.

CDR3 residues: CSVERGINTGELFF. In nucleotides, the CDR3 is TGCAGCGTTGAACGTGGGATTAACACCGGGGAGCTGTTTTTT. The chain links TRBV29-1 to TRBJ2-2; D remains unclear. This CDR3 is built from 14 residues. Germline V lookup: CDR1 SQVTM, CDR2 ANQGSEA. V lost 2 bases to trimming and J lost 2 bases, with 9 bases between them.

The V and J genes are TRBV29-1 and TRBJ2-5; TRBD1 matches at 9 bases. J gave up 5 bases and V 4 bases, and 11 bases lay outside the gene matches. Germline values: CDR1 SQVTM, CDR2 ANQGSEA. The CDR3 runs to 15 residues. This CDR3 reads CSVVPDRGREETQYF. The CDR3 region has the DNA TGCAGCGTTGTCCCGGACAGGGGAAGGGAGGAGACCCAGTACTTC.

The rearrangement joins TRBV12-3 or TRBV12-4 to TRBJ1-2; D is uncertain. V lost 0 bases and J lost 1, with 0 bases in between. CDR3 length equals 12 residues. The CDR3 protein is CASSLANYGYTF. CDR3 DNA: TGTGCCAGCAGTTTAGCTAACTATGGCTACACCTTC.

The J gene is TRBJ1-2, the V gene TRBV12-3 or TRBV12-4; D uncertain. Between the trimmed V and J ends, which lost 6 bases and 2 bases, there was a span of 10 bases. CDR3 size: 13 residues. The CDR3 nucleotides read TGTGCCAGCAGCCGGGCCTCGAACTATGGCTACACCTTC. Translating gives CASSRASNYGYTF.

This rearrangement joins TRBV15 to TRBJ2-3, with unresolved D. Germline V lookup: CDR1 LNHNV, CDR2 YYDKDF (reference sequence). V dropped 0 bases and J dropped 4 bases, with 5 bases sitting between them. The CDR3 runs 13 residues. As DNA, the CDR3 is TGTGCCACCAGCAGAGAGACCTCAGATACGCAGTATTTT. As protein: CATSRETSDTQYF.

The chain is built from TRBV9 and TRBJ1-1, with D uncertain. Trimming took 4 bases from V and 6 from J, leaving 1 base between them. This CDR3 has 9 amino acids. Germline V gene sequence: CDR1 SGDLS, CDR2 YYNGEE. The CDR3 region is CASSSEAFF. The CDR3 nucleotides read TGTGCCAGCAGCTCTGAAGCTTTCTTT. The variable domain in full, with the rest retrieved from reference TRBV9 and TRBJ1-1, is DSGVTQTPKHLITATGQRVTLRCSPRSGDLSVYWYQQSLDQGLQFLIQYYNGEERAKGNILERFSAQQFPDLHSELNLSSLELGDSALYFCASSSEAFFGQGTRLTVV.